This T cell receptor (beta chain) emerged from a study of Ad26.COV2.S vaccination and SARS-CoV-2 variants. Germline loops: CDR1 SGHTA, CDR2 FQGTGA. This CDR3 spans 13 amino acids. Trimming removed 3 bases from V and 7 bases from J; junction bases left unmatched: 2. About this clone: The identical CDR3 is also encoded by other nucleotide sequences in the sample.

Produced via immunoSEQ multiplex PCR; TCRdb's table is partial and in-frame only. Of over 300,000 clones detected, 80% to 90% appear once; the ten largest clones hold around 7.4%. This sample's treatment: over 15 received Ad26.COV2.S at low or high dose, single or two shots; about 5 received placebo; per-sample allocation not given. Day 63 after the first vaccine or placebo injection was the time point for sampling. Sequencing used peripheral blood, obtained in a trial of Ad26.COV2.S vaccine versus placebo. This TCR was recovered from a person between 18 and 60 years old who received the Ad26.COV2.S COVID-19 vaccine or a placebo. The chain combines TRBV7-3 with TRBJ1-5; 8 nucleotides align to TRBD1. DNA for the CDR3: TGTGCCAGCAGCTTGGACAGGGACCAGCCCCAGCATTTT. This codes for CASSLDRDQPQHF.